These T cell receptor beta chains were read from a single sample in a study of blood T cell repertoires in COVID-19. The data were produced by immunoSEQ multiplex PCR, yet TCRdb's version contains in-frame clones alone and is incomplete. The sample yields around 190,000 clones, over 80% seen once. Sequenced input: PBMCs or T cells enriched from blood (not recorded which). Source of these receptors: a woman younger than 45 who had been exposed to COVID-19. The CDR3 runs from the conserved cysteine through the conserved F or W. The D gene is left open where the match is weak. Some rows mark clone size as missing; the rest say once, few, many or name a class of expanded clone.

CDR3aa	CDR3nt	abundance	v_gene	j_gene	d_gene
CASSRLAGRASTGELFF	TGTGCCAGTAGCCGACTAGCGGGGAGGGCGAGCACCGGGGAGCTGTTTTTT	-	TRBV19	TRBJ2-2	TRBD2
CASSLSWAGRETQYF	TGTGCCAGCAGTTTATCGTGGGCGGGTCGAGAGACCCAGTACTTC	-	TRBV27	TRBJ2-5	-
CASSFGGMNTEAFF	TGCGCCAGCAGCTTCGGTGGTATGAACACTGAAGCTTTCTTT	-	TRBV5-1	TRBJ1-1	-
CASSDGSGGADEQFF	TGTGCCAGCAGTGACGGCAGCGGGGGGGCAGATGAGCAGTTCTTC	few	TRBV6-4	TRBJ2-1	TRBD2
CASSPPGTQKTQYF	TGTGCCAGCTCACCCCCCGGGACACAAAAGACCCAGTACTTC	-	TRBV18	TRBJ2-5	-
CATGSLDEKLFF	TGTGCCACAGGGTCTTTAGATGAAAAACTGTTTTTT	-	TRBV6-5	TRBJ1-4	-
CASRDSQGGYGYTF	TGCGCCAGCAGGGACAGCCAGGGCGGCTATGGCTACACCTTC	-	TRBV4-1	TRBJ1-2	-
CASSFSGQANEKLFF	TGTGCCAGCAGCTTTTCGGGTCAAGCTAATGAAAAACTGTTTTTT	-	TRBV5-6	TRBJ1-4	-
CASSPLAGGRDEQFF	TGTGCCAGCAGCCCACTAGCGGGGGGGCGGGATGAGCAGTTCTTC	-	TRBV11-2	TRBJ2-1	TRBD2
CASSYSKRGGYEQYF	TGTGCCAGCAGTTACTCGAAGCGGGGTGGGTACGAGCAGTACTTC	-	TRBV6-5	TRBJ2-7	TRBD2
CASSPTSGGLSYNEQFF	TGTGCCAGTAGTCCGACTAGCGGGGGGTTGTCCTACAATGAGCAGTTCTTC	-	TRBV19	TRBJ2-1	TRBD2
CASSLLAGETQYF	TGTGCCAGTAGCCTACTAGCCGGGGAGACCCAGTACTTC	-	TRBV19	TRBJ2-5	-
CASSLALSPGEAFF	TGTGCCAGCAGCTTAGCGCTCTCGCCGGGTGAAGCTTTCTTT	-	TRBV7-9	TRBJ1-1	-
CASSFPEVSSYNEQFF	TGCGCCAGCAGCTTCCCGGAGGTTAGCTCCTACAATGAGCAGTTCTTC	-	TRBV5-1	TRBJ2-1	-
CASSARQGPSTDTQYF	TGTGCCAGCAGCGCTCGACAGGGTCCAAGCACAGATACGCAGTATTTT	-	TRBV11-2	TRBJ2-3	TRBD1
CASTSFGENTEAFF	TGTGCCAGCACCTCCTTCGGGGAGAACACTGAAGCTTTCTTT	-	TRBV6-5	TRBJ1-1	-
CATGDSRAYNSPLHF	TGTGCCACCGGGGACAGTCGCGCCTATAATTCACCCCTCCACTTT	few	TRBV6-5	TRBJ1-6	TRBD1
CASSHAGQSPLHF	TGTGCCAGTAGTCATGCAGGGCAGTCACCCCTCCACTTT	-	TRBV19	TRBJ1-6	-
CASSLKRGRSYNEQFF	TGTGCCAGCAGCTTGAAAAGGGGGCGCTCCTACAATGAGCAGTTCTTC	-	TRBV5-8	TRBJ2-1	TRBD1
CASSPDSEETQYF	TGTGCCAGCTCACCGGACAGTGAGGAGACCCAGTACTTC	-	TRBV18	TRBJ2-5	-
CASSLRDSSYNEQFF	TGTGCCAGCAGCCTCCGGGACAGCTCCTACAATGAGCAGTTCTTC	-	TRBV9	TRBJ2-1	TRBD1
CASSVWASTDTQYF	TGTGCCAGCAGCGTTTGGGCCAGCACAGATACGCAGTATTTT	-	TRBV9	TRBJ2-3	-
CASSEQGLSGNTIYF	TGTGCCAGCAGTGAACAGGGGCTCTCTGGAAACACCATATATTTT	-	TRBV2	TRBJ1-3	-
CASSPPGREEAFF	TGTGCCAGCTCACCACCGGGCAGGGAAGAAGCTTTCTTT	once	TRBV18	TRBJ1-1	-
CASSLSGDRGLWEAFF	TGTGCCAGCAGCTTATCGGGGGACAGGGGGCTTTGGGAAGCTTTCTTT	-	TRBV7-9	TRBJ1-1	TRBD1
CASSVEESGNTIYF	TGTGCCAGCAGCGTAGAGGAGTCAGGAAACACCATATATTTT	few	TRBV9	TRBJ1-3	-
CASSPGPANTEAFF	TGTGCCAGCTCACCTGGGCCCGCGAACACTGAAGCTTTCTTT	-	TRBV18	TRBJ1-1	-
CASSTTGTGNQPQHF	TGTGCCAGCAGCACAACCGGGACAGGGAATCAGCCCCAGCATTTT	-	TRBV9	TRBJ1-5	TRBD1
CASSLSEGADTEAFF	TGTGCCAGCAGCTTATCCGAGGGGGCAGACACTGAAGCTTTCTTT	-	TRBV7-3	TRBJ1-1	TRBD1
CAISEMGGETQYF	TGTGCCATCAGTGAGATGGGGGGAGAGACCCAGTACTTC	once	TRBV10-3	TRBJ2-5	-
CASSPRTAANTGELFF	TGTGCCAGCAGCCCCCGGACAGCCGCGAACACCGGGGAGCTGTTTTTT	-	TRBV9	TRBJ2-2	-
CASFRLSVGGTDTQYF	TGTGCCAGCTTCCGCTTATCAGTCGGAGGCACAGATACGCAGTATTTT	-	TRBV5-4	TRBJ2-3	-
CASSASGVLSQPQHF	TGTGCCAGCAGCGCCTCAGGGGTGTTAAGTCAGCCCCAGCATTTT	-	TRBV9	TRBJ1-5	-
CASSAAPNYEQYF	TGCGCCAGCAGTGCAGCGCCAAACTACGAGCAGTACTTC	-	TRBV10-1	TRBJ2-7	-
CASSARGSGNTIYF	TGCGCCAGCAGCGCTCGGGGGTCTGGAAACACCATATATTTT	few	TRBV4-3	TRBJ1-3	-
CASSLGQGSGYTF	TGTGCCAGCAGTTTAGGGCAGGGATCAGGCTACACCTTC	once	TRBV12-3/TRBV12-4	TRBJ1-2	-
CASSPGDTGVGELFF	TGCGCCAGCAGCCCGGGGGATACCGGGGTCGGGGAGCTGTTTTTT	-	TRBV5-1	TRBJ2-2	-